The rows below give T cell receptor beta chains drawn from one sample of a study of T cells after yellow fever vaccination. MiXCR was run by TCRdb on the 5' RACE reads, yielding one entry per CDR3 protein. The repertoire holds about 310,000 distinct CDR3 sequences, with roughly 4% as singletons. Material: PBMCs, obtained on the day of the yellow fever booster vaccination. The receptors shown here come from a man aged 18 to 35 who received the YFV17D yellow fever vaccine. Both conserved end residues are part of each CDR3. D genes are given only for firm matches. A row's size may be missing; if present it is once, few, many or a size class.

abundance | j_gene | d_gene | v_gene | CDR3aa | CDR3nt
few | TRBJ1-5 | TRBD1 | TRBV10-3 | CAISGQGHNQPQHF | TGTGCCATCAGTGGACAGGGACACAATCAGCCCCAGCATTTT
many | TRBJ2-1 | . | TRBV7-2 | CASSLDRWLGGLNEQFF | TGTGCCAGCAGCTTAGATAGGTGGCTCGGGGGTCTGAATGAGCAGTTCTTC
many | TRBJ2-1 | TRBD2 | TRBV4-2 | CASSQDLVAGAFLSSYNEQFF | TGTGCCAGCAGCCAAGATCTCGTAGCGGGGGCCTTCTTAAGCTCCTACAATGAGCAGTTCTTC
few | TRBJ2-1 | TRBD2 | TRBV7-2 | CASSFSGVFYNEQFF | TGTGCCAGCAGCTTCAGCGGGGTTTTCTACAATGAGCAGTTCTTC
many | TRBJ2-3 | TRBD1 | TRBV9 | CASSGDRAGADTQYF | TGTGCCAGCAGCGGGGACAGGGCGGGGGCAGATACGCAGTATTTT
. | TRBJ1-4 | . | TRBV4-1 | CASSKTRQNEKLFF | TGCGCCAGCAGTAAAACAAGGCAAAATGAAAAACTGTTTTTT
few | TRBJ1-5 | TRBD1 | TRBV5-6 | CASSFGTASNQPQHF | TGTGCCAGCAGCTTCGGGACAGCTAGCAATCAGCCCCAGCATTTT
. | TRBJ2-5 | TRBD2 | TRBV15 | CATSRDPAGGQTQYF | TGTGCCACCAGCAGAGACCCGGCGGGGGGACAGACCCAGTACTTC
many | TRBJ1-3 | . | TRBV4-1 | CASSLNVWISGNTIYF | TGCGCCAGCAGCCTAAACGTGTGGATCTCTGGAAACACCATATATTTT
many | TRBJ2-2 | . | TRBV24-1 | CATSDPRTAGELFF | TGTGCCACCAGTGACCCCAGGACGGCCGGGGAGCTGTTTTTT
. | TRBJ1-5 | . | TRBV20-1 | CSARVQGGQPQHF | TGCAGTGCTAGAGTACAGGGCGGTCAGCCCCAGCATTTT
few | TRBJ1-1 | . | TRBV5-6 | CASSYGNQPSLEEAFF | TGTGCCAGCAGTTACGGGAATCAACCCAGTTTGGAAGAAGCTTTCTTT
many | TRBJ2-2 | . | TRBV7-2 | CASSLRPGVNTGELFF | TGTGCCAGCAGCTTACGCCCAGGGGTGAACACCGGGGAGCTGTTTTTT
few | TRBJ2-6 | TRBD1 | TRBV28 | CASSPQGADGANVLTF | TGTGCCAGCAGTCCCCAGGGGGCTGATGGGGCCAACGTCCTGACTTTC
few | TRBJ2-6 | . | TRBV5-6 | CASSLGLAGANVLTF | TGTGCCAGCAGCTTGGGACTCGCTGGGGCCAACGTCCTGACTTTC
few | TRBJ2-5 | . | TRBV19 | CASRKLAGEQETQYF | TGTGCCAGTAGAAAACTAGCTGGCGAACAAGAGACCCAGTACTTC
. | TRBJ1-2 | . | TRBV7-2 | CASSSGYYGYTF | TGTGCCAGCAGCTCAGGGTACTATGGCTACACCTTC
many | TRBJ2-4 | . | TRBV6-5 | CASRQIIVSAKNIQYF | TGTGCCAGCAGGCAAATTATTGTCTCGGCCAAAAACATTCAGTACTTC
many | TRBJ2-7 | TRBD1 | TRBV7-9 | CASSRQGAGEQYF | TGTGCCAGCAGCAGACAGGGGGCGGGCGAGCAGTACTTC
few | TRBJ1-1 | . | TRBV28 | CASSFTGKGPFF | TGTGCCAGCAGTTTCACTGGAAAGGGTCCTTTCTTT
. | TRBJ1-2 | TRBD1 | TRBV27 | CASSLSPGQGSYGYTF | TGTGCCAGCAGTTTGTCACCGGGACAGGGTTCCTATGGCTACACCTTC